Presented here are 21 T cell receptor beta chains from one specimen sequenced in a study of cytomegalovirus exposure and HLA in healthy donors. The PCR made use of 60 Vbeta and 13 Jbeta primers. Produced via immunoSEQ multiplex PCR; TCRdb's table is partial and in-frame only. This table holds 100,000 to 140,000 clones, more than 65% found once. Sequencing input: PBMCs. The receptors originated from a male donor in good health and CMV-seronegative.

The V and J genes are TRBV11-2 and TRBJ2-1; tentatively, D is TRBD2 (5 bases). V gave up 5 bases and J gave up 4 bases, with 12 bases separating them. CDR3 length equals 14 residues. Per germline, CDR1 SGHAT and CDR2 FQNNGV. In DNA form, the CDR3 reads TGTGCCAGCAGCCAAACTAGGGATTACAATGAGCAGTTCTTC. Translation gives CASSQTRDYNEQFF. Looking up the rest from reference TRBV11-2 and TRBJ2-1 gives the full variable domain: EAGVAQSPRYKIIEKRQSVAFWCNPISGHATLYWYQQILGQGPKLLIQFQNNGVVDDSQLPKDRFSAERLKGVDSTLKIQPAKLEDSAVYLCASSQTRDYNEQFFGPGTRLTVL.

The V call is TRBV6-7, the J call TRBJ2-3, with D possibly TRBD1 on 6 matching bases. TRBV6-7 falls under the ORF class, with uncertain function. CDR3 length: 15 residues. With 11 bases removed from V and 4 bases from J, the gap between germline ends came to 22 bases. The CDR3 DNA sequence: TGTGCCCCGCGGCGGGCAGGGGAAATTTCAGATACGCAGTATTTT. It specifies CAPRRAGEISDTQYF.

This sequence joins TRBV6-1 and TRBJ1-1, with D uncertain. The CDR3 consists of 16 residues. Germline lookup yields CDR1 MNHNS and CDR2 SASEGT. The V and J ends lost 0 bases and 4 bases respectively, with 15 bases between them. CDR3 coding DNA: TGTGCCAGCAGTGAAGCGCGGTCGGCATACCCCACTGAAGCTTTCTTT. Amino acid sequence: CASSEARSAYPTEAFF.

This clone occurred once. This chain uses TRBV11-2 with TRBJ2-5; 7 bases fit TRBD1. The J segment lost 0 bases and the V segment lost 4 bases, leaving 2 bases of the junction unmatched. Germline V gene lookup returns CDR1 SGHAT and CDR2 FQNNGV. This CDR3 is 14 amino acids long. CDR3 residues: CASSWGTDQETQYF. CDR3 coding DNA: TGTGCCAGCAGCTGGGGGACAGACCAAGAGACCCAGTACTTC.

V and J are TRBV30 and TRBJ2-6, with 7 bases aligning to TRBD2. The CDR3 is made up of 15 amino acids. The V and J ends lost 5 bases and 1 base, in that order; junction bases with no gene match: 5. Germline V gene lookup returns CDR1 GTSNPN and CDR2 SVGIG (reference sequence). The DNA of the CDR3 is TGTGCCTGGGGTAGCGGGCGTTCTGGGGCCAACGTCCTGACTTTC. It yields the protein CAWGSGRSGANVLTF.

CDR3 residues: CASSLGGSWDTQYF. The CDR3 nucleotides are TGTGCCAGCAGCTTAGGCGGGAGCTGGGATACGCAGTATTTT. The chain joins TRBV11-2 to TRBJ2-3, with 7 bases identical to TRBD2. This CDR3 is 14 amino acids long. Unmatched junction bases numbered 4, after V lost 1 base and J lost 6 bases. Per germline, CDR1 SGHAT and CDR2 FQNNGV.

The chain carries TRBV4-1 and TRBJ2-5; 10 bases are shared with TRBD2. CDR1 is MGHRA and CDR2 is YSYEKL in the germline V gene. The J segment lost 8 bases and the V segment lost 0 bases, leaving 3 bases of the junction unmatched. This CDR3 spans 14 amino acids. The CDR3 is CASSQEASGRTQYF. The CDR3 nucleotides read TGCGCCAGCAGCCAAGAAGCTAGCGGGAGAACCCAGTACTTC.

The chain joins TRBV6-5 to TRBJ2-5, with 8 bases fitting TRBD1. The DNA end is more similar to TRBJ2-7, so the J call may be wrong. This CDR3 is built from 14 residues. Germline values: CDR1 MNHEY, CDR2 SVGAGI. The CDR3 nucleotides read TGTGCCAGCAGTACCGGACAGGGAAGATACGAGCAGTACTTC. Translated, it gives CASSTGQGRYEQYF.

V and J are TRBV14 and TRBJ2-4; D is perhaps TRBD1 (5 bases). This CDR3 contains 14 residues. With 2 bases removed from V and 8 bases from J, the gap between germline ends came to 13 bases. Germline V gene lookup returns CDR1 SGHDN and CDR2 FVKESK. The CDR3 protein is CASSQSGLGDIQYF. CDR3 nucleotides: TGTGCCAGCAGCCAATCTGGGTTAGGGGACATTCAGTACTTC.

This clone was counted a few times. The V and J genes are TRBV13 and TRBJ1-1, with 8 nucleotides matching TRBD1. This CDR3 comprises 14 residues. Trimming removed 6 bases from V and 0 bases from J; junction bases left unmatched: 3. In germline, CDR1 is PRHDT, CDR2 FYEKMQ (reference sequence). CDR3 bases: TGTGCCAGCAGGTCAGGGGGCCTGAACACTGAAGCTTTCTTT. Translated, it gives CASRSGGLNTEAFF.

The chain has TRBV2 and TRBJ1-2; D may be TRBD1 (5 bases). This CDR3 contains 14 residues. Germline V CDR1 and CDR2: SNHLY, FYNNEI. Trimming removed 5 bases at V and 0 bases at J, with 10 bases between. The DNA for the CDR3 is TGTGCCAGCAGTTTAGGGACTTCTAACTATGGCTACACCTTC. It translates to CASSLGTSNYGYTF.

The V gene is TRBV7-6, the J gene TRBJ2-7, with 8 bases that match TRBD2. The trim removed 1 base at V and 0 bases at J, leaving 2 bases unmatched. The CDR3 consists of 15 residues. The V gene's germline CDR1 is SGHVS and CDR2 FNYEAQ. This CDR3 is CASSLVLADSYEQYF. DNA for the CDR3: TGTGCCAGCAGCTTAGTACTAGCGGACTCCTACGAGCAGTACTTC.

V and J are TRBV28 and TRBJ1-3, with 7 bases identical to TRBD1. The CDR3 covers 15 residues. Germline-derived CDR1 and CDR2 are MDHEN and SYDVKM. With V trimmed by 5 bases and J by 0 bases, 4 bases remained unmatched. CDR3 nucleotide sequence: TGTGCCAGCAGTCCCGGGACAGCCTCTGGAAACACCATATATTTT. It encodes CASSPGTASGNTIYF.

V usage is TRBV21-1 and J usage is TRBJ1-4. TRBV21-1 is assigned pseudogene status. This CDR3 has 18 residues. The CDR3 DNA follows: TGTGCCACCCCTGCCTGGGAAGGGGGGGACCCAACGGGGGAAAAACTGTTTTTT. Translating it yields CATPAWEGGDPTGEKLFF.

This clone was seen more than once but under ten times. The chain joins TRBV28 to TRBJ1-5, with TRBD1 matching over 7 bases. Germline V lookup: CDR1 MDHEN, CDR2 SYDVKM. The CDR3 totals 18 residues. V was clipped by 5 bases and J by 6 bases; unmatched bases: 19. For the CDR3, the DNA is TGTGCCAGCAGTGGATCCCCCGGGACAGCCTTCCGGAGTCAGCCCCAGCATTTT. Protein: CASSGSPGTAFRSQPQHF.

The table lists this clone with a count of one. This rearrangement joins TRBV11-2 to TRBJ2-3, with 12 bases identical to TRBD2. CDR3 length: 16 amino acids. V gave up 5 bases and J gave up 6 bases; unmatched junction bases: 9. The V gene's germline CDR1 is SGHAT and CDR2 FQNNGV. The CDR3 loop is CASSIRTSGTGDTQYF. For the CDR3, the DNA is TGTGCCAGCAGCATCCGGACTAGCGGGACTGGGGATACGCAGTATTTT.

The V gene is TRBV27, the J gene TRBJ2-6; D possibly corresponds to TRBD2 (6 bases). Per the germline V gene, CDR1 is MNHEY and CDR2 is SMNVEV (reference sequence). The CDR3 sequence is 17 residues long. V was trimmed by 3 bases and J by 0 bases, leaving 12 bases between them. The CDR3 DNA follows: TGTGCCAGCAGTTTTGCGGGACCCGTCTCTGGGGCCAACGTCCTGACTTTC. Protein sequence: CASSFAGPVSGANVLTF.

This clone came up once. CDR3 sequence: CASSPRTSGTDTQYF. DNA of the CDR3: TGTGCCAGCAGTCCTCGGACATCGGGCACAGATACGCAGTATTTT. The chain has TRBV6-1 and TRBJ2-3, with D maybe TRBD1 (5 bases). Germline V gene lookup returns CDR1 MNHNS and CDR2 SASEGT. The length of the CDR3 is 15 residues. Trimming stripped 5 bases from V and 1 base from J, with 13 bases between.

DNA of the CDR3: TGTGCCAGCAGCTCGGACAGGGACTATGGCTACACCTTC. It specifies CASSSDRDYGYTF. The chain couples TRBV5-8 to TRBJ1-2; 8 bases fit TRBD1. Germline CDR1 and CDR2: SGHTS and YDEGEE. V lost 3 bases and J lost 3; bases outside the gene matches: 1. The CDR3 totals 13 residues. Based on the CDR3 plus reference TRBV5-8 and TRBJ1-2, the full variable domain is EAGVTQSPTHLIKTRGQQATLRCSPISGHTSVYWYQQALGLGLQFLLWYDEGEERNRGNFPPRFSGRQFPNYSSELNVNALELEDSALYLCASSSDRDYGYTFGSGTRLTVV.

CDR3 nucleotide sequence: TGTGCCAGCAGCCAAGGGGCAGGGACCAAAAACATTCAGTACTTC. Translating it yields CASSQGAGTKNIQYF. The V call is TRBV14, the J call TRBJ2-4, with a tentative D call TRBD1 (5 bases). The CDR3 consists of 15 residues. The germline V and J ends were trimmed by 1 base and 2 bases, with 9 bases remaining between them. Germline V gives CDR1 SGHDN, CDR2 FVKESK. Full variable domain (remainder filled in from reference TRBV14 and TRBJ2-4): EAGVTQFPSHSVIEKGQTVTLRCDPISGHDNLYWYRRVMGKEIKFLLHFVKESKQDESGMPNNRFLAERTGGTYSTLKVQPAELEDSGVYFCASSQGAGTKNIQYFGAGTRLSVL.

The V and J genes are TRBV18 and TRBJ1-2, with D uncertain. The ends were cut back, 2 bases at V and 3 bases at J, with 7 bases in the middle. The CDR3 contains 13 residues. Germline CDR1 and CDR2: KGHSH and LQKENI. CDR3 protein: CASSPAQDYGYTF. In DNA, the CDR3 is TGTGCCAGCTCACCAGCTCAGGACTATGGCTACACCTTC.